Below, one T cell receptor (beta chain) is given with its context. Its target is unknown. Blood draws occurred at baseline, cycle 4 day 1, and cycle 7 day 1. The data were taken from a study of OX40 agonist ivuxolimab in advanced cancers. The wider study: Each dose-escalation patient presented with hepatocellular carcinoma, melanoma, renal cell or head and neck cancer. Broader study findings: By week 6 at 0.1 to 3.0 mg/kg, blood CD4+ and CD8+ T cells had expanded clonally.

Deletions cut 5 bases from V and 3 bases from J, with 10 bases between. The germline CDR1 and CDR2 sequences are MNHEY and SVGAGI. The CDR3 is 13 amino acids. Using immunoSEQ multiplex PCR, the repertoire was profiled, and TCRdb retains in-frame clones only, with some absent. The table shows about 30,000 clones, with around 74% occurring only once. This sequence originates from an adult with an advanced solid tumor such as melanoma, head and neck, liver or kidney cancer. The V gene is TRBV6-5, the J gene TRBJ1-2, with a weak D call TRBD1 (5 bases). The specimen was CD4+ or CD8+ T cells sorted from blood, collected in a trial of the OX40 agonist ivuxolimab. The CDR3 nucleotides are TGTGCCAGCAGTCCCGGCAGGGACTATGGCTACACCTTC. Translated, it gives CASSPGRDYGYTF.